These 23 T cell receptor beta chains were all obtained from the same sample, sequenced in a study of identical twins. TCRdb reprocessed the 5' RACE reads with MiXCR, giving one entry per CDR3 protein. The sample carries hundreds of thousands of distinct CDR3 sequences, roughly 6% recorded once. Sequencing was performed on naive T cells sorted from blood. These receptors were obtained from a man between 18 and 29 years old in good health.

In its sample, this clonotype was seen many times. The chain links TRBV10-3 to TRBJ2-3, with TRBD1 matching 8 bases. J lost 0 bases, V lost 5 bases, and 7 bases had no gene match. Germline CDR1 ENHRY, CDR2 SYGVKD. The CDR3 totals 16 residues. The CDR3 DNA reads TGTGCCATCAGTTCCGGGACAGGCAGTAGCACAGATACGCAGTATTTT. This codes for CAISSGTGSSTDTQYF.

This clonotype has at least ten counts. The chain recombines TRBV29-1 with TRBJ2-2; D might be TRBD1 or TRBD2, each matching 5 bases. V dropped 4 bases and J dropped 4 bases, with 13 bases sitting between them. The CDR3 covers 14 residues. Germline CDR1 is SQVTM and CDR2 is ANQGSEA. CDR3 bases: TGCAGCGTTGCCACTGTCGGGGCCACCGGGGAGCTGTTTTTT. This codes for CSVATVGATGELFF.

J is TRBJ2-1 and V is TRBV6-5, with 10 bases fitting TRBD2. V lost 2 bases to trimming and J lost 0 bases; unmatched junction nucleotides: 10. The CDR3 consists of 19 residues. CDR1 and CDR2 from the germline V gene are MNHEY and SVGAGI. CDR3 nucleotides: TGTGCCAGCAGTTACACGGGGGGACTAGCGCAAAGCTCCTACAATGAGCAGTTCTTC. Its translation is CASSYTGGLAQSSYNEQFF.

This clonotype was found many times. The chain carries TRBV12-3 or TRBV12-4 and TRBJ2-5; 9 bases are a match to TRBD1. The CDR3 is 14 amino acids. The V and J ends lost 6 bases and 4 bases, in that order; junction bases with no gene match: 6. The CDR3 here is CASSTRQGGETQYF. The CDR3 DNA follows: TGTGCCAGCAGCACCAGACAGGGGGGAGAGACCCAGTACTTC.

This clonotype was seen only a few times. The CDR3 sequence is CASSVGGGYTQYF. CDR3 DNA: TGTGCCAGCAGTGTAGGAGGGGGCTATACGCAGTATTTT. The gene calls are TRBV6-1 and TRBJ2-3; TRBD1 is a possible D gene (7 bases). Trimming took off 4 bases at V and 7 bases at J, with 12 bases between the two ends. The CDR3 has 13 residues. CDR1 is MNHNS and CDR2 is SASEGT in the germline V gene.

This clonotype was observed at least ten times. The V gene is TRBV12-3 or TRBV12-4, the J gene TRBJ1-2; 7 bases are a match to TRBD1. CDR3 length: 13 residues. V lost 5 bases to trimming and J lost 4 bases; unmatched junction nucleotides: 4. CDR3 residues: CASSTRTGYGYTF. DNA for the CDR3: TGTGCCAGCAGTACACGGACAGGCTATGGCTACACCTTC.

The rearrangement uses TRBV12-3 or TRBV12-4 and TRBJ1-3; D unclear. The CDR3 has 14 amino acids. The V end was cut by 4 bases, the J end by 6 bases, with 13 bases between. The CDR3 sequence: CASSYSVAENTIYF. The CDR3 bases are TGTGCCAGCAGTTATTCCGTCGCTGAAAACACCATATATTTT.

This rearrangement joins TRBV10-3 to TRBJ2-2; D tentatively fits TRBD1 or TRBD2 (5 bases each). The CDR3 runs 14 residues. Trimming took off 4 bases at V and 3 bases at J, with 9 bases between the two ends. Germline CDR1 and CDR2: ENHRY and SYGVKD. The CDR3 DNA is TGTGCCATCAGTGGGCAGGGACACACCGGGGAGCTGTTTTTT. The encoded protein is CAISGQGHTGELFF.

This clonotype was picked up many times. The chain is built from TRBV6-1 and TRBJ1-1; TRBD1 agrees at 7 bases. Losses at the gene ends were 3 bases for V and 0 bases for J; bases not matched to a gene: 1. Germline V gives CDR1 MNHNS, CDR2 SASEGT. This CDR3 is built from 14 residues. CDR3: CASSEDRMNTEAFF. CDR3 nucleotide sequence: TGTGCCAGCAGTGAGGACAGGATGAACACTGAAGCTTTCTTT.

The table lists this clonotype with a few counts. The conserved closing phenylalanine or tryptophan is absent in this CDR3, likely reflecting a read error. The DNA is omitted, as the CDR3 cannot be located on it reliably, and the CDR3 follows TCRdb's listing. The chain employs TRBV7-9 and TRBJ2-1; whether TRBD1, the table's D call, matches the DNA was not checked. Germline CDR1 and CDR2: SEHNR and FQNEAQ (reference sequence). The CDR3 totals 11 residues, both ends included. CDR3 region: CASSLANQGIL.

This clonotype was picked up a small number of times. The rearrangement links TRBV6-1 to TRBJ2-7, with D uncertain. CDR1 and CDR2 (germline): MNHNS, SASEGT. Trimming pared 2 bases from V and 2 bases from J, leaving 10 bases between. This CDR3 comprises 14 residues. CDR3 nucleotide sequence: TGTGCCAGCAGTGAAACCGCGGTTGCCTACGAGCAGTACTTC. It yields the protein CASSETAVAYEQYF.

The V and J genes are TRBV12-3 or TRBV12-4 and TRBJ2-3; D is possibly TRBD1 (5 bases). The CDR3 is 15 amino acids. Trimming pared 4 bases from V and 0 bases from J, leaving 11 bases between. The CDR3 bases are TGTGCCAGCAGTTGGGGCTCCCCCAGCACAGATACGCAGTATTTT. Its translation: CASSWGSPSTDTQYF.

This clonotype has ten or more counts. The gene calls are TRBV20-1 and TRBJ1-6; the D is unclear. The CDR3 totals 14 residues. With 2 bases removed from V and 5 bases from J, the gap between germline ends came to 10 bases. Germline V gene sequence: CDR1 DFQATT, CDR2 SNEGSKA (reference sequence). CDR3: CSARSQFDNSPLHF. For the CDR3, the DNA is TGCAGTGCTAGATCGCAGTTCGATAATTCACCCCTCCACTTT.

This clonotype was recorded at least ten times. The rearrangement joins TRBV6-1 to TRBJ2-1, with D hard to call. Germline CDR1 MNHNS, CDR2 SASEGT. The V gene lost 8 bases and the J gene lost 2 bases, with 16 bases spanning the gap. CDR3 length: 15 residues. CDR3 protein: CASGRGRGTYNEQFF. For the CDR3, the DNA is TGTGCCAGCGGACGAGGACGCGGAACCTACAATGAGCAGTTCTTC.

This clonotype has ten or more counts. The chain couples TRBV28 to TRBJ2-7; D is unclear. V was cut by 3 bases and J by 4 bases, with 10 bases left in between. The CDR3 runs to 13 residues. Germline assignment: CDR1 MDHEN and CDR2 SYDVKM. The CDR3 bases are TGTGCCAGCAGTTTGGGGAACAAGTACGAGCAGTACTTC. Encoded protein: CASSLGNKYEQYF.

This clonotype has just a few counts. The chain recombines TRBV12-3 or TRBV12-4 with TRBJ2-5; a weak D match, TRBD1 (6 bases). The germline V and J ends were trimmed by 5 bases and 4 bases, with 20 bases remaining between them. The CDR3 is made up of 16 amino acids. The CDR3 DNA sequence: TGTGCCAGCAGTAACCGGGACACCTTTAGGGGAGAGACCCAGTACTTC. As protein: CASSNRDTFRGETQYF.

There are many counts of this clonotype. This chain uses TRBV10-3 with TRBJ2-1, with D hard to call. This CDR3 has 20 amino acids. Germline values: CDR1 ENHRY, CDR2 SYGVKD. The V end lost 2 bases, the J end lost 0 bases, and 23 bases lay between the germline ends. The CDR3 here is CAISEPKPADGKSSYNEQFF. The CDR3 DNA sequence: TGTGCCATCAGTGAGCCGAAACCCGCGGACGGAAAGAGCTCCTACAATGAGCAGTTCTTC.

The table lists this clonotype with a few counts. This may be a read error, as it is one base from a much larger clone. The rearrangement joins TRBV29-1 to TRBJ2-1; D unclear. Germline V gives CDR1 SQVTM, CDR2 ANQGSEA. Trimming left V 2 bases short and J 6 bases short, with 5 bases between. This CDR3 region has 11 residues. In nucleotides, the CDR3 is TGCAGCGTTGAAACATTCAATGAGCAGTTCTTC. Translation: CSVETFNEQFF.

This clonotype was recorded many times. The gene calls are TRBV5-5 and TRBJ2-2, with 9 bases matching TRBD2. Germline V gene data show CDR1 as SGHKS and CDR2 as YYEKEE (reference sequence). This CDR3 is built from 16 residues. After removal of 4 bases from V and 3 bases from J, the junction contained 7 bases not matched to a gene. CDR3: CASSPLPSGDTGELFF. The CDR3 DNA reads TGTGCCAGCAGCCCTCTCCCTAGCGGGGACACCGGGGAGCTGTTTTTT.

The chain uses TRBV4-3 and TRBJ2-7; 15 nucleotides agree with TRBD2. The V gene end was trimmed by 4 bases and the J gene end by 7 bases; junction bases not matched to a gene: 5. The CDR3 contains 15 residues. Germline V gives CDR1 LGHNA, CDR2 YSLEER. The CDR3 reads CASSPGLAGGGEQYF. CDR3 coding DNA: TGCGCCAGCAGCCCGGGACTAGCGGGAGGCGGTGAGCAGTACTTC.

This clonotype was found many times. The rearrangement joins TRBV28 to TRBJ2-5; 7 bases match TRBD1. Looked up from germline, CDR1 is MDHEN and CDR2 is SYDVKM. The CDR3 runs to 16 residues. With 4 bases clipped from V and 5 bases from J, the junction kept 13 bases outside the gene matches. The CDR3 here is CASSSPSTGLHETQYF. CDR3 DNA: TGTGCCAGCAGTTCCCCCTCGACAGGGCTGCACGAGACCCAGTACTTC.

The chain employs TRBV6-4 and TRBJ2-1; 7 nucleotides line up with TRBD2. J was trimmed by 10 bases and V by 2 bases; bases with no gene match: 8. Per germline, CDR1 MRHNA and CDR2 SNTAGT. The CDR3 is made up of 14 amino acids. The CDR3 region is CASSDPGRAREQFF. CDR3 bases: TGTGCCAGCAGTGACCCAGGGAGGGCCAGGGAGCAGTTCTTC.

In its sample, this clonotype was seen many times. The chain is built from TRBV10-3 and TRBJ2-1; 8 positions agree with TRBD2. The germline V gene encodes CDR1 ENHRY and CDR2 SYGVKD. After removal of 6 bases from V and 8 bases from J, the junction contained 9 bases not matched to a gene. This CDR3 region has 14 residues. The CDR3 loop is CAIREGLVGDEQFF. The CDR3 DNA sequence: TGTGCCATCAGGGAGGGACTAGTTGGCGATGAGCAGTTCTTC.